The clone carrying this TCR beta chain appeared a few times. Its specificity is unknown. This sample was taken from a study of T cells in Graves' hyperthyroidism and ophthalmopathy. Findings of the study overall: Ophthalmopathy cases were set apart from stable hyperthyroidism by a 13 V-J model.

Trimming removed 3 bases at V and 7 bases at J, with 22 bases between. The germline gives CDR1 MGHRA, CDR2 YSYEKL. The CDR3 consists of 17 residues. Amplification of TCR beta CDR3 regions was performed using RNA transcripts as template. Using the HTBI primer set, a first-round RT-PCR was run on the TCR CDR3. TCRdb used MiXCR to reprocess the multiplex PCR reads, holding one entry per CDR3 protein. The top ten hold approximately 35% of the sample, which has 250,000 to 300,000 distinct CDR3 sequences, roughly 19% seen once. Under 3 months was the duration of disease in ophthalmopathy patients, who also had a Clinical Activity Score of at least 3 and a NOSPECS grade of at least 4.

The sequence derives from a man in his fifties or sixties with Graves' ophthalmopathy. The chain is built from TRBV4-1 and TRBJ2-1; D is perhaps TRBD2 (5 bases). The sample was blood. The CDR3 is CASSQGASREKANEQFF. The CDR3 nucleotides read TGCGCCAGCAGCCAGGGAGCCTCGCGAGAAAAGGCAAATGAGCAGTTCTTC.